This T cell receptor (beta chain) was retrieved from a study of beta chain features in type 1 diabetes. Study-level information: Age, gender and cell yields were alike across patients and healthy donors. General study points: People with Type 1 diabetes carried modestly yet significantly shorter TCRB CDR3s in all four CD4+ subsets.

This clone was observed a few times. Its specificity is unknown. Expressed TCRB transcripts got sequenced, as all isolated RNA was reverse transcribed. An average of approximately 3.4 million reads was obtained for naive, central memory and regulatory T cell samples. Profiling relied on immunoSEQ multiplex PCR, and the TCRdb table lists in-frame clones only, not all of them. The data contain 680,000 or so clones, around 15% of them singletons. Every sorted population was more than 98% pure. This CDR3 spans 13 amino acids. Trimming shortened V by 7 bases and J by 3 bases, and 9 bases separated the two germline ends. CDR1 and CDR2 (germline): MDHEN, SYDVKM.

Source material: naive CD4+ T cells from blood. This sequence was found in a man younger than 35 with type 1 diabetes. The gene calls are TRBV28 and TRBJ2-2; D is possibly TRBD2 (5 bases). CDR3 in DNA: TGTGCCAGCATGAGGGCTGACACCGGGGAGCTGTTTTTT. Amino acid sequence: CASMRADTGELFF.